The 8 T cell receptor beta chains reported below all come from one sample, sequenced in a study of cytomegalovirus exposure and HLA in healthy donors. Amplification used 60 Vbeta primers and 13 Jbeta primers. Some clones are missing from TCRdb's copy, which holds only in-frame ones; the method was immunoSEQ multiplex PCR. The sample lists 150,000 to 170,000 clones, 74% occurring once. The sample taken for sequencing was PBMCs. The receptors were gathered from a man aged 25 to 40 in good health and CMV-seronegative.

The chain has TRBV5-4 and TRBJ1-2, with D perhaps TRBD1 (5 bases). Germline V lookup: CDR1 SGHNT, CDR2 YYREEE (reference sequence). CDR3 length equals 13 residues. Trimming stripped 2 bases from V and 8 bases from J, with 13 bases between. The CDR3 sequence: CASSFDSLGGYTF. The CDR3, as DNA: TGTGCCAGCAGCTTCGACAGCCTGGGGGGCTACACCTTC.

The chain joins TRBV4-1 to TRBJ2-7; D not certain. Germline values: CDR1 MGHRA, CDR2 YSYEKL. Trimming took 1 base from V and 2 from J, leaving 9 bases between them. CDR3 length: 14 residues. CDR3 protein: CASSQVPRTYEQYF. For the CDR3, the DNA is TGCGCCAGCAGCCAAGTGCCCAGAACCTACGAGCAGTACTTC.

The chain carries TRBV5-5 and TRBJ1-2; tentative D call: TRBD1 (5 bases). CDR1 and CDR2 from the germline V gene are SGHKS and YYEKEE (reference sequence). The germline V and J ends were trimmed by 4 bases and 9 bases, with 25 bases remaining between them. The CDR3 runs to 16 residues. CDR3 nucleotides: TGTGCCAGCAGCCAGGGAGGGGTGATCGCCGGTGGTAGCTACACCTTC. Amino acids: CASSQGGVIAGGSYTF. The whole variable domain, remainder taken from reference TRBV5-5 and TRBJ1-2, is DAGVTQSPTHLIKTRGQQVTLRCSPISGHKSVSWYQQVLGQGPQFIFQYYEKEERGRGNFPDRFSARQFPNYSSELNVNALLLGDSALYLCASSQGGVIAGGSYTFGSGTRLTVV.

In its sample, this clone was seen a few times. The V call is TRBV6-1, the J call TRBJ2-7; possibly TRBD2 for D (6 bases). Per the germline V gene, CDR1 is MNHNS and CDR2 is SASEGT. CDR3 length: 18 amino acids. The germline V and J ends were trimmed by 2 bases and 2 bases, with 22 bases remaining between them. The CDR3 DNA is TGTGCCAGCAGTGAACAGGAGTGGGGACCGGGGGATCCCTACGAGCAGTACTTC. The encoded protein is CASSEQEWGPGDPYEQYF.

This chain joins TRBV13 and TRBJ2-7; D remains ambiguous. The CDR3 runs 12 residues. Deletions cut 4 bases from V and 0 bases from J, with 4 bases between. Germline V lookup: CDR1 PRHDT, CDR2 FYEKMQ (reference sequence). The CDR3 region has the DNA TGTGCCAGCAGCTCGAGCTCCTACGAGCAGTACTTC. Amino acids: CASSSSSYEQYF.

The chain carries TRBV15 and TRBJ1-5, with D unclear. The CDR3 is made up of 15 amino acids. Germline lookup yields CDR1 LNHNV and CDR2 YYDKDF (reference sequence). V lost 0 bases and J 8 bases, leaving 14 bases between the germline ends. In nucleotides, the CDR3 is TGTGCCACCAGCAGAGAGCTAGCCCTCGAGGAGCCCCAGCATTTT. Its translation: CATSRELALEEPQHF.

This clone was found a few times. The chain joins TRBV6-6 to TRBJ1-1; weak D call: TRBD1 (6 bases). CDR1 is MNHNY and CDR2 is SVGAGI in the germline V gene (reference sequence). CDR3 length equals 12 residues. V gave up 6 bases and J gave up 5 bases, with 10 bases separating them. Here the CDR3 reads CASSPDRTEAFF. In DNA, the CDR3 is TGTGCCAGCAGCCCCGACAGGACTGAAGCTTTCTTT.

This clone turned up a few times. The V and J genes are TRBV7-2 and TRBJ1-3; no definite D call. Trimming left V 1 base short and J 4 bases short, with 5 bases between. Germline-derived CDR1 and CDR2 are SGHTA and FQGNSA. The CDR3 consists of 13 residues. The CDR3 sequence is CASSLEEGNTIYF. CDR3 nucleotides: TGTGCCAGCAGCTTAGAGGAGGGAAACACCATATATTTT. Supplemented by reference TRBV7-2 and TRBJ1-3, the full variable domain reads GAGVSQSPSNKVTEKGKDVELRCDPISGHTALYWYRQSLGQGLEFLIYFQGNSAPDKSGLPSDRFSAERTGGSVSTLTIQRTQQEDSAVYLCASSLEEGNTIYFGEGSWLTVV.